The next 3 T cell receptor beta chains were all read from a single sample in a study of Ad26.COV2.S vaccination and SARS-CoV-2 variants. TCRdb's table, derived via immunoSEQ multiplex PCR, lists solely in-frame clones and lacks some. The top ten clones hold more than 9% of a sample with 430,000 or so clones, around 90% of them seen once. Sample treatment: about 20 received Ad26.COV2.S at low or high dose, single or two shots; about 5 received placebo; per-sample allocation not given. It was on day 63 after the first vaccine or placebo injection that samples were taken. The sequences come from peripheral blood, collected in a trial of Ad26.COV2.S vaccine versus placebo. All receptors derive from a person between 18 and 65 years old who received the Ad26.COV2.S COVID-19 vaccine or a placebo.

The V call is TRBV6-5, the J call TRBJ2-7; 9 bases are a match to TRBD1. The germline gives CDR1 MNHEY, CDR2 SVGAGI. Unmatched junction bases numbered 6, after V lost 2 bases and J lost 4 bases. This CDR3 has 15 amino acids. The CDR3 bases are TGTGCCAGCAGTTACGGGACAGGGACCCGATACGAGCAGTACTTC. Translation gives CASSYGTGTRYEQYF.

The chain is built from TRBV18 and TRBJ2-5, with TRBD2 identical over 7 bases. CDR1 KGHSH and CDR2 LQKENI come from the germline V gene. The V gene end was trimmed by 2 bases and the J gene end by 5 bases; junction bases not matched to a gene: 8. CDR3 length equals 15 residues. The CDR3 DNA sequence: TGTGCCAGCTCACCATCAAAGGGAGGGATGGAGACCCAGTACTTC. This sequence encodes CASSPSKGGMETQYF.

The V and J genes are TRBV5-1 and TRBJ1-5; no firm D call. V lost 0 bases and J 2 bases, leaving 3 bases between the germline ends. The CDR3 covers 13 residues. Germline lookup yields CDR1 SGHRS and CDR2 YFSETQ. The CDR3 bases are TGCGCCAGCAGCTTGGTGGGCAATCAGCCCCAGCATTTT. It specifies CASSLVGNQPQHF.